Presented here are 20 T cell receptor beta chains from one specimen sequenced in a study of T cell responses to AZD1222 COVID-19 vaccine. Clones were sequenced by immunoSEQ multiplex PCR, and TCRdb holds only the in-frame ones, with some missing. The profile shows 120,000 or so clones, 90% of them singletons. The specimen was peripheral blood, collected on day 0 of MenACWY control vaccination. These receptor sequences come from an adult in good health.

V is TRBV29-1 and J is TRBJ1-1, with D maybe TRBD1 (5 bases). V was shortened by 5 bases and J by 0 bases, with 7 bases between the two germline ends. This CDR3 spans 12 amino acids. Germline CDR1 and CDR2: SQVTM and ANQGSEA. CDR3 bases: TGCAGCGTTCGACAGTTGAACACTGAAGCTTTCTTT. Translated, it gives CSVRQLNTEAFF.

The genes are TRBV6-2 or TRBV6-3 and TRBJ1-5; 10 nucleotides align to TRBD1. This CDR3 is 17 amino acids long. The germline CDR1 and CDR2 sequences are MNHEY and SVGEGT. V gave up 2 bases and J gave up 1 base; unmatched junction bases: 5. The CDR3 region has the DNA TGTGCCAGCAGTTACGGGACAGGGGTTTCCAGCAATCAGCCCCAGCATTTT. Translating it yields CASSYGTGVSSNQPQHF.

The chain links TRBV4-3 to TRBJ2-1; TRBD1 matches at 11 bases. Looked up from germline, CDR1 is LGHNA and CDR2 is YSLEER. V lost 5 bases and J lost 7; bases outside the gene matches: 7. The CDR3 has 15 amino acids. The CDR3 is CASSLGTGGVNEQFF. The CDR3 DNA sequence: TGCGCCAGCAGCTTAGGGACAGGGGGGGTAAATGAGCAGTTCTTC.

The chain combines TRBV28 with TRBJ1-1, with 9 bases aligning to TRBD1. V lost 7 bases, J lost 3 bases, and 24 bases stayed unmatched. The CDR3 runs to 20 residues. Germline V CDR1 and CDR2: MDHEN, SYDVKM. The CDR3 bases are TGTGCCAGCAAGTACTCTTCCCGATGGGACAGGGCAAATTTTGACACTGAAGCTTTCTTT. Residues: CASKYSSRWDRANFDTEAFF.

CDR3 coding DNA: TGTGCCAGCAGCTTAGCCCAACTAGAGTATGAGCAGTTCTTC. Translating gives CASSLAQLEYEQFF. The chain carries TRBV7-2 and TRBJ2-1, with D possibly TRBD2 on 5 matching bases. CDR1 and CDR2 from the germline V gene are SGHTA and FQGNSA. This CDR3 is 14 amino acids long. Trimming pared 0 bases from V and 8 bases from J, leaving 11 bases between.

The V gene is TRBV12-3 or TRBV12-4, the J gene TRBJ1-2, with 11 bases identical to TRBD1. V dropped 6 bases and J dropped 4; count of bases not matched to a gene: 1. The CDR3 has 13 residues. The CDR3, as DNA: TGTGCCAGCAGGGACAGGGGGCTCTATGGCTACACCTTC. The encoded protein is CASRDRGLYGYTF.

V is TRBV30 and J is TRBJ1-1, with no clear D. Trimming left V 8 bases short and J 3 bases short, with 19 bases between. The germline V gene has CDR1 GTSNPN and CDR2 SVGIG (reference sequence). The CDR3 contains 14 residues. The CDR3 region has the DNA TGTGCCACGGAGTTGGGGAAGAGGTACACTGAAGCTTTCTTT. Translating it yields CATELGKRYTEAFF. Drawing the rest from reference TRBV30 and TRBJ1-1, the complete variable domain is SQTIHQWPATLVQPVGSPLSLECTVEGTSNPNLYWYRQAAGRGLQLLFYSVGIGQISSEVPQNLSASRPQDRQFILSSKKLLLSDSGFYLCATELGKRYTEAFFGQGTRLTVV.

J is TRBJ2-7 and V is TRBV7-8, with 8 bases identical to TRBD1. This CDR3 has 16 amino acids. The V gene's germline CDR1 is SGHVS and CDR2 FQNEAQ. V was clipped by 2 bases and J by 4 bases; unmatched bases: 10. The chain's CDR3 is CASSLSPDRERYEQYF. As DNA, the CDR3 is TGTGCCAGCAGCTTATCCCCGGACAGGGAGAGGTACGAGCAGTACTTC.

The chain carries TRBV7-2 and TRBJ2-3; D remains unclear. V was cut by 5 bases and J by 1 base, with 10 bases left in between. CDR3 length: 14 amino acids. Per the germline V gene, CDR1 is SGHTA and CDR2 is FQGNSA. The CDR3 protein is CASSRSRRTDTQYF. The CDR3 nucleotides read TGTGCCAGCAGCCGTTCGCGACGCACAGATACGCAGTATTTT.

This sequence joins TRBV20-1 and TRBJ2-3; maybe TRBD2 (5 bases). Trimming stripped 3 bases from V and 4 bases from J, with 14 bases between. The CDR3 contains 14 residues. Germline loops: CDR1 DFQATT, CDR2 SNEGSKA (reference sequence). CDR3 amino acids: CSASSGRGPDTQYF. As DNA, the CDR3 is TGCAGTGCTAGTTCAGGCAGAGGGCCAGATACGCAGTATTTT.

This clone has just one count. The V gene is TRBV6-5, the J gene TRBJ1-6; a possible D gene is TRBD1 (6 bases). Trimming pared 0 bases from V and 3 bases from J, leaving 9 bases between. The CDR3 loop spans 16 amino acids. From germline, CDR1 is MNHEY and CDR2 SVGAGI. The CDR3 region has the DNA TGTGCCAGCAGTTACTCGGAACAGGGCTATAATTCACCCCTCCACTTT. As protein: CASSYSEQGYNSPLHF.

This chain connects TRBV27 to TRBJ1-6; TRBD1 agrees at 7 bases. CDR1 is MNHEY and CDR2 is SMNVEV in the germline V gene (reference sequence). The CDR3 consists of 14 residues. After removal of 7 bases from V and 7 bases from J, the junction contained 7 bases not matched to a gene. CDR3 residues: CASKTGKENSPLHF. The CDR3 DNA reads as TGTGCCAGCAAGACAGGGAAAGAAAATTCACCCCTCCACTTT.

V is TRBV3-1 (or the pseudogene TRBV3-2) and J is TRBJ1-4, with unresolved D. Germline V CDR1 and CDR2: LGHDT, YNNKEL (reference sequence). The V end lost 2 bases, the J end lost 3 bases, and 10 bases lay between the germline ends. The CDR3 totals 15 residues. CDR3 sequence (DNA): TGTGCCAGCAGCCAACGAAGGAGGGCTAATGAAAAACTGTTTTTT. Translation gives CASSQRRRANEKLFF.

This sequence joins TRBV11-3 and TRBJ2-1, with TRBD2 matching over 10 bases. The CDR3 covers 13 residues. Trimming took 1 base from V and 12 from J; bases not matched to a gene: 3. The germline V gene encodes CDR1 SGHNT and CDR2 YENEEA. The CDR3 reads CASSLGRLAGQFF. The CDR3 region has the DNA TGTGCCAGCAGCTTAGGGAGACTAGCGGGGCAGTTCTTC.

The chain employs TRBV29-1 and TRBJ2-3, with 15 bases matching TRBD2. V lost 7 bases and J lost 4; bases outside the gene matches: 6. The CDR3 extends over 15 amino acids. Germline values: CDR1 SQVTM, CDR2 ANQGSEA. Written as DNA, the CDR3 is TGCAGCGCGCTGGGACTAGCGGGAGGACCAGATACGCAGTATTTT. It yields the protein CSALGLAGGPDTQYF.

The chain joins TRBV5-6 to TRBJ2-7, with 7 bases lining up with TRBD1. This CDR3 has 17 amino acids. With 3 bases clipped from V and 3 bases from J, the junction kept 15 bases outside the gene matches. From germline, CDR1 is SGHDT and CDR2 YYEEEE. The CDR3 nucleotides read TGTGCCAGCAGCTCCTACCCGCAAACAGACAGGGTCTACGAGCAGTACGTC. Translating gives CASSSYPQTDRVYEQYV.

The gene calls are TRBV14 and TRBJ2-6, with D perhaps matching TRBD1 (6 bases). Trimming took 2 bases from V and 4 from J, leaving 15 bases between them. In germline, CDR1 is SGHDN, CDR2 FVKESK. CDR3 length: 17 amino acids. This CDR3 reads CASSQHQGKIGANVLTF. The CDR3 DNA reads TGTGCCAGCAGCCAACATCAGGGGAAAATAGGGGCCAACGTCCTGACTTTC.

The V and J genes are TRBV6-5 and TRBJ1-1, with 10 bases fitting TRBD1. J gave up 6 bases and V 5 bases, and 6 bases lay outside the gene matches. Germline loops: CDR1 MNHEY, CDR2 SVGAGI. This CDR3 spans 14 amino acids. The CDR3 sequence is CASSRTGGLPEAFF. CDR3 coding DNA: TGTGCCAGCAGTAGGACAGGGGGATTGCCTGAAGCTTTCTTT.

CDR3 DNA sequence: TGTGCCAGCAGCTCCGGGACAAAAAATGTCGGAAACACCATATATTTT. It specifies CASSSGTKNVGNTIYF. V gene TRBV11-2 combines with J gene TRBJ1-3; tentatively, D is TRBD1 (6 bases). Germline lookup yields CDR1 SGHAT and CDR2 FQNNGV. The CDR3 has 16 amino acids. Deletions cut 4 bases from V and 4 bases from J, with 17 bases between.

The gene calls are TRBV7-6 and TRBJ1-6; 8 nucleotides line up with TRBD1. Trimming at V came to 1 base and at J to 2 bases, leaving 1 base not matched to a gene. Germline V CDR1 and CDR2: SGHVS, FNYEAQ. The CDR3 sequence is 16 residues long. CDR3 nucleotides: TGTGCCAGCAGCTTAGGACAGGGGCCCTATAATTCACCCCTCCACTTT. It is translated as CASSLGQGPYNSPLHF.